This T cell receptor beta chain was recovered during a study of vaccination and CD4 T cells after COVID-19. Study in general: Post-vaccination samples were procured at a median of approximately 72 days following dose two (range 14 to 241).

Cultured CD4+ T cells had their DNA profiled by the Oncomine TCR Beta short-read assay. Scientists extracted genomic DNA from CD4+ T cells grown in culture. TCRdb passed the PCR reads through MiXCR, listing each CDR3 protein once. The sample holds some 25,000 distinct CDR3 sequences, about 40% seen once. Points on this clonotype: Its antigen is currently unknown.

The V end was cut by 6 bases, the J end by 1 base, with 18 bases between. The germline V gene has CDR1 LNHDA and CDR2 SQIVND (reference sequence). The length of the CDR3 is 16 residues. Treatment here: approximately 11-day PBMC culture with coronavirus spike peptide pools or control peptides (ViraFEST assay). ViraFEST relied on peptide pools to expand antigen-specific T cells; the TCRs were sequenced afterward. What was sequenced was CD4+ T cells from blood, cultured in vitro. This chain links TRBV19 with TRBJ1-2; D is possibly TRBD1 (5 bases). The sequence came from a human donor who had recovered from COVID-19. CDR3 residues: CASRGERKVDNYGYTF. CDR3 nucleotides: TGTGCCAGTAGAGGGGAGCGGAAGGTCGATAACTATGGCTACACCTTC.